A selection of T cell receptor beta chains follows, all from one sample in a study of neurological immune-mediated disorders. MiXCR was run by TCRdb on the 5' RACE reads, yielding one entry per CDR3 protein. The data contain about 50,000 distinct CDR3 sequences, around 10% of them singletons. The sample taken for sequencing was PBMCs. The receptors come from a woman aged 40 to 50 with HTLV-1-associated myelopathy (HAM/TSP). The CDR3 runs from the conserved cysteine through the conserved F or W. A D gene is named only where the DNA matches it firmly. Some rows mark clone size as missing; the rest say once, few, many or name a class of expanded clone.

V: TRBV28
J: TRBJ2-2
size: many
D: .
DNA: TGTGCCAGCAGTTTCGCGGGGGCCACCGGGGAGCTGTTTTTT
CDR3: CASSFAGATGELFF

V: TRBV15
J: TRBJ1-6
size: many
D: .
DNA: TGTGCCACCAGCAGAGATCGAGAGTCACCCCTCCACTTT
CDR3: CATSRDRESPLHF

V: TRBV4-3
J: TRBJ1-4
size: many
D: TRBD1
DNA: TGCGCCAGCAGCCAGAATCAGGGGGCGGGTGAAAAACTGTTTTTT
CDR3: CASSQNQGAGEKLFF

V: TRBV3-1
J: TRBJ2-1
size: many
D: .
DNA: TGTGCCAGCAGCCACTGGGGAACCTATAATGAGCAGTTCTTC
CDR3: CASSHWGTYNEQFF

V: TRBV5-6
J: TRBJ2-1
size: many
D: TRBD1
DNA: TGTGCCAGCAGCTATAACAGGGGTAGAGGTGAGCAGTTCTTC
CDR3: CASSYNRGRGEQFF

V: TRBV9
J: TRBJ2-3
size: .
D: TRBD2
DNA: TGTGCCATCAGCCTCCGACGGGGGGGTTACACAGATACGCAGTATTTT
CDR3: CAISLRRGGYTDTQYF

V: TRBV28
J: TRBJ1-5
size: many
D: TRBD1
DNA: TGTGCCAGCAAACAGGGGGCAGGACAGCCCCAGCATTTT
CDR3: CASKQGAGQPQHF

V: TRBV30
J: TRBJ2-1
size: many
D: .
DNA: TGTGCCTGGAAACAGTACAATGAGCAGTTCTTC
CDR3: CAWKQYNEQFF

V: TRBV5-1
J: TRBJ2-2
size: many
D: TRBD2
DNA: TGCGCCAACAGCCCTCGCCATCGAGTTTGGGTTAGCGGGGGCCAGAACACCGGGGAGCTGTTTTTT
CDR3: CANSPRHRVWVSGGQNTGELFF

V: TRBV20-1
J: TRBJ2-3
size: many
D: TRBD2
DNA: TGCAGTGCTATACTAGCGGGGGTCACAGATACGCAGTATTTT
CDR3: CSAILAGVTDTQYF

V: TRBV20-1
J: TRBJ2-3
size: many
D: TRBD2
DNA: TGCAGTGCTCAAAGGCTAGCGGGGGTCACAGATACGCAGTATTTT
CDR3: CSAQRLAGVTDTQYF

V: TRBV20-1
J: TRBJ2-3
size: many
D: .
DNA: TGCAGTGCTAGCGGGGTTCTTCTCACAGATACGCAGTATTTT
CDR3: CSASGVLLTDTQYF

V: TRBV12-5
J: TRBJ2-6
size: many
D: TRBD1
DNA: TGTGCTAGTGGTTGGGGGAGGAGGGACAGGGATTTTTCTGGGGCCAACGTCCTGACTTTC
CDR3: CASGWGRRDRDFSGANVLTF

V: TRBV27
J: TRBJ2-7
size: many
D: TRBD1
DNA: TGTGCCAGCAGCACATCCCGGGACAGGGATTACGAGCAGTACTTC
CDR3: CASSTSRDRDYEQYF

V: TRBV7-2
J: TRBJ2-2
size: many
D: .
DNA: TGTGCCAGCAGCTCCTACAGTACCGAGGAGCTGTTTTTT
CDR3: CASSSYSTEELFF

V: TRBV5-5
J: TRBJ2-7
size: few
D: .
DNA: TGTGCCAGCAGCTTGTACGGGTCCCACTACGAGCAGTACTTC
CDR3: CASSLYGSHYEQYF

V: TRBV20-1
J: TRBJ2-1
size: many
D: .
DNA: TGCAGTGCTAGACCGGGGGGCGGCCGAAACCAGTTCTTC
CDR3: CSARPGGGRNQFF

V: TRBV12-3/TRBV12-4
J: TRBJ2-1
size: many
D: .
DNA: TGTGCCAGCAGCGCCTACAATGAGCAGTTCTTC
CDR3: CASSAYNEQFF

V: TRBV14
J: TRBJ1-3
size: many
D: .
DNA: TGTGCCAGCAGCCGACAGCCTGGAAACACCATATATTTT
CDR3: CASSRQPGNTIYF

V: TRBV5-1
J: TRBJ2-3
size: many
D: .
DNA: TGCGCCAGCAGCTCGCGGGACAGCGTAGATACGCAGTATTTT
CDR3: CASSSRDSVDTQYF

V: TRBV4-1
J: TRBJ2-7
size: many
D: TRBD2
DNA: TGCGCCAGCAGCAAAGCCTATACGGGAGGATACGAGCAGTACTTC
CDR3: CASSKAYTGGYEQYF

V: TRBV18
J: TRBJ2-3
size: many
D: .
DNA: TGTGCCAGCTCACCGGTCGAGACAGGAAGCACAGATACGCAGTATTTT
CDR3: CASSPVETGSTDTQYF

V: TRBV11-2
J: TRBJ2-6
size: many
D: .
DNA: TGTGCCAGCAGCGGACTACGGACAGGCTCTGGGGCCAACGTCCTGACTTTC
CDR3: CASSGLRTGSGANVLTF

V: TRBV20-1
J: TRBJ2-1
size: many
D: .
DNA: TGCAGTGCTTCCCGGGACACCTACAATGAGCAGTTCTTC
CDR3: CSASRDTYNEQFF

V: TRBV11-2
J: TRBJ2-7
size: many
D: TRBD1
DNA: TGTGCCAGCAGCTCGCAGGGGGCAGGGCCTACCTACGAGCAGTACTTC
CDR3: CASSSQGAGPTYEQYF

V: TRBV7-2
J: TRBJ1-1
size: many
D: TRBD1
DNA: TGTGCCAGCAGCTTGGGACAGGGGAGGGGAGCTTTCTTT
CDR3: CASSLGQGRGAFF

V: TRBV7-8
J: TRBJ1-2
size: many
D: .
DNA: TGTGCCAGCAGCTTGCTGGGGCAGACCTATGGCTACACCTTC
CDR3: CASSLLGQTYGYTF

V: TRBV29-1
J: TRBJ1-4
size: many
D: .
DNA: TGCAGCGTTGAAGTCGATGAAAAACTGTTTTTT
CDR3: CSVEVDEKLFF